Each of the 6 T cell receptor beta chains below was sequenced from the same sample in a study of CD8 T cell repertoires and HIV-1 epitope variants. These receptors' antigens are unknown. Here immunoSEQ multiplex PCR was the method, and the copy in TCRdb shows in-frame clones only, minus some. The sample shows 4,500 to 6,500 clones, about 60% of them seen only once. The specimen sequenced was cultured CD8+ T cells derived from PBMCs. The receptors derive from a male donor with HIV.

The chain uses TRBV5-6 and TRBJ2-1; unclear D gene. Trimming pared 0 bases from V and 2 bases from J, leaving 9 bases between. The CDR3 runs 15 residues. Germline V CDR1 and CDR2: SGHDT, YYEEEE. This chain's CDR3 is CASSLGQNTYNEQFF. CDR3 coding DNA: TGTGCCAGCAGCTTGGGGCAGAATACCTACAATGAGCAGTTCTTC.

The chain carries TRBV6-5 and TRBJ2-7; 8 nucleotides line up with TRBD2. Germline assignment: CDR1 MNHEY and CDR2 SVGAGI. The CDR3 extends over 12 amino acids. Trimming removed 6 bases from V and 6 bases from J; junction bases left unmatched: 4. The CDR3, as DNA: TGTGCCAGCAGCCCGGGGGGGGGCGAGCAGTACTTC. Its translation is CASSPGGGEQYF.

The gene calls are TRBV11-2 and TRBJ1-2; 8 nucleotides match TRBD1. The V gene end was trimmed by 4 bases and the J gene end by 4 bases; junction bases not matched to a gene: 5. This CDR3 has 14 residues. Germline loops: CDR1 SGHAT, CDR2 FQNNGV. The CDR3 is CASSSGTGPYGYTF. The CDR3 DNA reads TGTGCCAGCAGCTCCGGGACAGGCCCCTATGGCTACACCTTC.

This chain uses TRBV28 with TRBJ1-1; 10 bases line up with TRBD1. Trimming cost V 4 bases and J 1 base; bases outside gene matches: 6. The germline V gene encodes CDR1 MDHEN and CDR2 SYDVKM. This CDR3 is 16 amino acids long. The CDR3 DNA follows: TGTGCCAGCAGTTCCCCCGGGACAGGGGCGAACACTGAAGCTTTCTTT. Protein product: CASSSPGTGANTEAFF.

CDR3 sequence reads: CASSPIAGGSDTQYF. CDR3 bases: TGTGCCAGCTCCCCAATAGCGGGGGGATCAGATACGCAGTATTTT. The chain carries TRBV18 and TRBJ2-3, with 10 positions matching TRBD2. Germline CDR1 and CDR2: KGHSH and LQKENI. V gave up 6 bases and J gave up 4 bases; unmatched junction bases: 7. The CDR3 is 15 residues long.

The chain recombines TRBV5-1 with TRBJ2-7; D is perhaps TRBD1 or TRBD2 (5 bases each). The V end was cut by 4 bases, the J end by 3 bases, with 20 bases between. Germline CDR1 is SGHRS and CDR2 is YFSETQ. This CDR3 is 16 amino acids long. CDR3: CASSQRIEGLNYEQYF. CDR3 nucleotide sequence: TGCGCCAGCAGCCAAAGGATAGAGGGGTTGAACTACGAGCAGTACTTC.